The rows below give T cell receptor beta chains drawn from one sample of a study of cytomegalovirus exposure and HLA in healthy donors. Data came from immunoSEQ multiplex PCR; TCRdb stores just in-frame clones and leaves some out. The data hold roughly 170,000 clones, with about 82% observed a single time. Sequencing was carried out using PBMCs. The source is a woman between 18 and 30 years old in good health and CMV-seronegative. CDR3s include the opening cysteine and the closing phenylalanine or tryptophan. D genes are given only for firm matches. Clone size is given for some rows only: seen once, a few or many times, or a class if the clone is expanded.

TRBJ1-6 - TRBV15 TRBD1 CATSRDRISSPLHF TGTGCCACCAGCCGGGACAGGATAAGTTCACCCCTCCACTTT
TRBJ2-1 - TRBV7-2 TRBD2 CASSFYLTSADNEQFF TGTGCCAGCAGCTTTTACCTCACTAGCGCCGACAATGAGCAGTTCTTC
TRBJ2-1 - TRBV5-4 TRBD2 CASGSSGYNEQFF TGTGCCAGCGGGTCTAGCGGTTACAATGAGCAGTTCTTC
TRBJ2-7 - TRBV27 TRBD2 CASSSAGAEQYF TGTGCCAGCAGTTCAGCGGGAGCCGAGCAGTACTTC
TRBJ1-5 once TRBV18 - CASSPYPSGQPQHF TGTGCCAGCTCCCCCTACCCTTCCGGTCAGCCCCAGCATTTT
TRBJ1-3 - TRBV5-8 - CASSLGNSGNTIYF TGTGCCAGCAGCTTGGGTAATTCTGGAAACACCATATATTTT
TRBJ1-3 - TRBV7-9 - CSSSLSGNTIYF TGTTCCAGCAGCCTATCTGGAAACACCATATATTTT
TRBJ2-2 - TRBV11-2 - CASSFRQSNTGELFF TGTGCCAGCAGCTTTAGACAGTCTAACACCGGGGAGCTGTTTTTT
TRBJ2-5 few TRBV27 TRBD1 CASSTPRGSSAQYF TGTGCCAGCAGTACCCCCAGGGGGAGTAGCGCCCAGTACTTC
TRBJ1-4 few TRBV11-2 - CASSLFRVSRRASNEKLFF TGTGCCAGCAGCTTATTCCGGGTTTCGAGACGTGCGTCTAATGAAAAACTGTTTTTT
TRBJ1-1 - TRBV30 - CAWRLRREAFF TGTGCCTGGAGGTTGAGGCGGGAAGCTTTCTTT
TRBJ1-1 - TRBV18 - CASSPSTDHNTEAFF TGTGCCAGCTCACCCTCGACAGATCATAACACTGAAGCTTTCTTT
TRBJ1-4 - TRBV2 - CASSEIWIQATNEKLFF TGTGCCAGCAGTGAAATATGGATTCAGGCAACTAATGAAAAACTGTTTTTT
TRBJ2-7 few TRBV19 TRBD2 CASSSSSGSGQYF TGTGCCAGTAGTAGTTCTAGCGGGAGCGGGCAGTACTTC
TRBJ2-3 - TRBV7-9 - CSSSYGDGRADTQYF TGTTCCAGCAGCTACGGAGACGGAAGAGCCGATACGCAGTATTTT
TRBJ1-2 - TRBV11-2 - CASSFSNRVMNGYTF TGTGCCAGCAGCTTTAGTAACAGAGTGATGAATGGCTACACCTTC
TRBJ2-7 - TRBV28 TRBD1 CASSPRQGALEQYF TGTGCCAGCAGTCCCCGACAGGGGGCCCTCGAGCAGTACTTC
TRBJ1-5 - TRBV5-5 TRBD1 CASGRQGGNNQPQHF TGTGCCAGCGGACGACAGGGGGGGAACAATCAGCCCCAGCATTTT
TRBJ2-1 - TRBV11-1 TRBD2 CASSLGEREGLDEQFF TGTGCCAGCAGCTTAGGTGAGCGGGAGGGCCTCGATGAGCAGTTCTTC
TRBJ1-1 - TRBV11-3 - CASSLSGGNTEAFF TGTGCCAGCAGCTTGTCGGGAGGGAACACTGAAGCTTTCTTT
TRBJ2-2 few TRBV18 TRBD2 CASSLAEVHTGELFF TGTGCCAGCTCCCTAGCGGAGGTGCACACCGGGGAGCTGTTTTTT
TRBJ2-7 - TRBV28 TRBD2 CETSGNSYEQYF TGCGAGACTAGCGGGAACTCCTACGAGCAGTACTTC
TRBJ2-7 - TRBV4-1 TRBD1 CASSPTGANGEQYF TGTGCCAGCAGCCCGACAGGGGCAAATGGGGAGCAGTACTTC
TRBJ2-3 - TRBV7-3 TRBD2 CASSLGLAGADTQYF TGTGCCAGCAGCTTGGGGCTAGCGGGAGCAGATACGCAGTATTTT
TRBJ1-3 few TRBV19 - CASVGQRPIGNTIYF TGTGCCAGCGTCGGACAACGTCCAATCGGGAACACCATATATTTT
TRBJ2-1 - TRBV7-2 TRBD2 CASSSRVLAGYNEQFF TGTGCCAGCAGCTCTAGAGTACTAGCGGGATACAATGAGCAGTTCTTC
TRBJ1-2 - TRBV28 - CASSPVDPTGYGYTF TGTGCCAGCAGTCCAGTAGACCCGACGGGCTATGGCTACACCTTC
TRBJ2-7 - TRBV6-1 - CASSVNRVWSEQYF TGTGCCAGCAGTGTTAACAGGGTCTGGAGCGAGCAGTACTTC
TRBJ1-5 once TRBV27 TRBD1 CASRKDRPANQPQHF TGTGCCAGCAGAAAGGACAGGCCGGCCAATCAGCCCCAGCATTTT
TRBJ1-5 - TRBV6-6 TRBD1 CASSYIQGGQPQHF TGTGCCAGCAGTTATATCCAGGGGGGCCAGCCCCAGCATTTT
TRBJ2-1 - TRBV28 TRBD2 CASSLFGGLAADNEQFF TGTGCCAGCAGTTTATTTGGGGGACTAGCGGCAGACAATGAGCAGTTCTTC
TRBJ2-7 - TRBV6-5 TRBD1 CASHDRDGRQYF TGTGCCAGTCATGACAGGGACGGTCGGCAGTACTTC
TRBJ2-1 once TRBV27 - CASSWPSSHVGGEQFF TGTGCCAGCAGTTGGCCTAGCAGCCATGTAGGAGGTGAGCAGTTCTTC
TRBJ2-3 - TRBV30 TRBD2 CAWSVGRTSGVTDTQYF TGTGCCTGGAGTGTAGGGCGGACTAGCGGGGTCACAGATACGCAGTATTTT
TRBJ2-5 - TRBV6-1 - CASSGQQETQYF TGTGCCAGCAGTGGACAGCAAGAGACCCAGTACTTC
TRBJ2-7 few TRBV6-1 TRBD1 CASSAGQGLALYEQYF TGTGCCAGCAGTGCGGGACAGGGACTTGCCTTGTACGAGCAGTACTTC
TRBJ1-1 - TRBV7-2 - CASSFPGRVNTEAFF TGTGCCAGCAGCTTTCCCGGGCGGGTGAACACTGAAGCTTTCTTT
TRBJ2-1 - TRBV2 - CASSARGDEQFF TGTGCCAGCAGCGCCAGGGGTGACGAGCAGTTCTTC
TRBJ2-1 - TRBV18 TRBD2 CASSAPGLAGVGEQFF TGTGCCAGCTCAGCCCCCGGACTAGCGGGAGTAGGTGAGCAGTTCTTC
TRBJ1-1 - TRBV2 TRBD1 CASRRRDSEAFF TGTGCCAGCAGGCGCCGGGACAGCGAAGCTTTCTTT
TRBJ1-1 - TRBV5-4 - CASSLRGADTEAFF TGTGCCAGCAGCTTGCGGGGGGCGGACACTGAAGCTTTCTTT
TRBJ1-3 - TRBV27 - CASSLSAGEKGNTIYF TGTGCCAGCAGTTTATCTGCGGGTGAAAAAGGAAACACCATATATTTT
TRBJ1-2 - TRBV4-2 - CASSSRGREGLGYTF TGTGCCAGCTCCTCAAGGGGCAGGGAGGGCCTTGGCTACACCTTC
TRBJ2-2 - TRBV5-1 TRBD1 CASSLGGTGGAGELFF TGCGCCAGCAGCTTGGGAGGGACAGGGGGGGCCGGGGAGCTGTTTTTT
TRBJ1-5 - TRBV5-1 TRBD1 CASSLGSGTGGHPSNQPQHF TGCGCCAGCAGCCTGGGATCCGGGACAGGGGGTCACCCTAGCAATCAGCCCCAGCATTTT
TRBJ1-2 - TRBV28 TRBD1 CASSPRGRGYTF TGTGCCAGCAGTCCCAGGGGGCGAGGCTACACCTTC
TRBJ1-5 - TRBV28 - CASSLTGFNQPQHF TGTGCCAGCAGTTTAACAGGATTCAATCAGCCCCAGCATTTT
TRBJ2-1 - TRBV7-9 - CASSLQESWEQFF TGTGCCAGCAGCCTACAGGAATCCTGGGAGCAGTTCTTC
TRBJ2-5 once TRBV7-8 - CASSLNRGPFGAMRETQYF TGTGCCAGCAGCTTAAATAGAGGGCCTTTCGGAGCGATGCGGGAGACCCAGTACTTC
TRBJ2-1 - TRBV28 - CASSLEGNEQFF TGTGCCAGCAGTTTAGAGGGCAATGAGCAGTTCTTC
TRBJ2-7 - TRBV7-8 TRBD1 CASSPGTGDGEQYF TGTGCCAGCAGCCCCGGGACAGGGGATGGCGAGCAGTACTTC
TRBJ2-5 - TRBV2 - CASTKEGSGQETQYF TGTGCCAGCACCAAGGAGGGGAGCGGCCAAGAGACCCAGTACTTC
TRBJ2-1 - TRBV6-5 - CASASGENNEQFF TGTGCCAGCGCGTCGGGGGAGAACAATGAGCAGTTCTTC
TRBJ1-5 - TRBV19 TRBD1 CASSNPGQGESQPQHF TGTGCCAGTAGCAATCCGGGACAGGGGGAAAGCCAGCCCCAGCATTTT
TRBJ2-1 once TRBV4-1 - CASSQEGLEPGEQFF TGCGCCAGCAGCCAAGAGGGGCTGGAGCCGGGTGAGCAGTTCTTC
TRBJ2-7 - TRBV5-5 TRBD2 CASSTSGSSYEQYF TGTGCCAGCAGCACTAGCGGGAGCTCCTACGAGCAGTACTTC
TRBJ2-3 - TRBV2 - CAINFADTQYF TGTGCCATTAATTTCGCAGATACGCAGTATTTT
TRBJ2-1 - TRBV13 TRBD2 CASSLANPLAGGTTEQFF TGTGCCAGCAGCTTAGCAAACCCACTAGCGGGAGGTACAACTGAGCAGTTCTTC
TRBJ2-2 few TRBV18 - CASSPDRLANTGELFF TGTGCCAGCTCACCAGATCGACTAGCGAACACCGGGGAGCTGTTTTTT
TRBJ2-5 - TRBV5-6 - CASSLENLGETQYF TGTGCCAGCAGCTTGGAAAACCTCGGGGAGACCCAGTACTTC